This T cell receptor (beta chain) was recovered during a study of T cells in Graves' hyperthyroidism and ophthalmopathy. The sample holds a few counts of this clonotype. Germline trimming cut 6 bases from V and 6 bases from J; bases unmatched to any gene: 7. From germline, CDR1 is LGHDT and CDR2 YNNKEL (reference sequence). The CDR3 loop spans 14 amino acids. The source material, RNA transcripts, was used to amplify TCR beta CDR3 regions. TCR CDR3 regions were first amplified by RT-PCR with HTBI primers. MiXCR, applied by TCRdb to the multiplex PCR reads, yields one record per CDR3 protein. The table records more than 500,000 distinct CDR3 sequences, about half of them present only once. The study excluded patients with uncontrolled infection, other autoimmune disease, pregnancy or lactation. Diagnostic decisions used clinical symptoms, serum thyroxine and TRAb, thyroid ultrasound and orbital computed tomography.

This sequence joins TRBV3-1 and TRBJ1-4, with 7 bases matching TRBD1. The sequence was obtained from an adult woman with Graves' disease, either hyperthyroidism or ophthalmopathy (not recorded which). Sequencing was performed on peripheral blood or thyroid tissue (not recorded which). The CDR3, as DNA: TGTGCCAGCAGTCCAGACAGGGATCATGAAAAACTGTTTTTT. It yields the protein CASSPDRDHEKLFF.